The clone carrying this T cell receptor (beta chain) occurred many times. Its antigen is still unknown. A single record per CDR3 protein comes from TCRdb applying MiXCR to the multiplex PCR reads. The table has about 120,000 distinct CDR3 sequences, about 20% seen once. The lymph nodes were axillary draining lymph nodes from breast cancer patients. These data are taken from a study of breast tumors, draining lymph nodes, adjacent tissues. General study points: Data fit most tumor T cells coming from lymph node, expanding in tumor. Tumor T cell lymph node origin was a supported hypothesis, not proven. Compared with lymph nodes, tumors were less diverse; compared with nontumor tissue, more. Compared with basal-like, luminal-like tumors shared significantly more repertoire with nontumor tissue.

The sample was axillary lymph node tissue. The sequence came from a female donor with breast cancer. Some clones in this sample may be carry-over from other donors' samples.

CDR3 sequence reads: CSARSRQGDVTGELFF. As DNA, the CDR3 is TGCAGTGCTAGGTCGAGACAGGGAGATGTCACCGGGGAGCTGTTTTTT. This sequence joins TRBV20-1 and TRBJ2-2; the match to TRBD1 covers 7 bases. This CDR3 spans 16 amino acids. V was clipped by 3 bases and J by 4 bases; unmatched bases: 11. Germline CDR1 is DFQATT and CDR2 is SNEGSKA (reference sequence).